The clone carrying this T cell receptor (beta chain) was observed a few times. There are 16 residues in the CDR3. J was trimmed by 5 bases and V by 3 bases; bases with no gene match: 11. The data are from a study of patients and donors after allogeneic stem cell transplantation. TCRdb reprocessed the RT-PCR reads via MiXCR and lists one record per CDR3 protein. The repertoire has 150,000 to 200,000 distinct CDR3 sequences, more than 35% of them found once; the top ten carry approximately 30%. The chain couples TRBV12-3 or TRBV12-4 to TRBJ1-2, with TRBD1 identical over 8 bases. The sequence was collected from a human donor who was either an allogeneic HSCT recipient or a stem cell or donor lymphocyte infusion donor (not recorded which). It is not recorded whose cells these are; they may come from a transplant donor. Sequencing was carried out using blood, either unsorted or a sorted T cell fraction (not recorded which). CDR3 sequence: CASSFQGASPYYGYTF. The CDR3 DNA is TGTGCCAGCAGTTTCCAGGGGGCAAGCCCTTATTATGGCTACACCTTC.